Reported below is one TCR beta chain. Its antigen remains unidentified. Primers: 60 Vbeta forward and 13 Jbeta reverse. The method was immunoSEQ multiplex PCR; TCRdb's version includes in-frame clones alone and lacks a portion of them. The table lists some 200,000 clones, roughly 80% of them singletons, with 1.5% to 2% in the top ten. This sample stems from a study of cytomegalovirus exposure and HLA in healthy donors. The study's findings and limits: Researchers reported in a later analysis that a missense DCLRE1C variant was tied to TCR beta V- and J-gene trimming.

Germline V gene sequence: CDR1 LGHNA, CDR2 YNFKEQ. The junction had 7 bases not matched to a gene; V was cut back by 3 bases and J by 4 bases. CDR3 size: 16 residues. The chain couples TRBV4-2 to TRBJ2-1; 9 nucleotides line up with TRBD2. The TCR originated in a woman aged 18-35 years in good health and CMV-seronegative. The specimen sequenced was PBMCs. The CDR3 loop is CASSHEGGRAYNEQFF. The CDR3, as DNA: TGTGCCAGCAGCCACGAAGGCGGGAGGGCGTACAATGAGCAGTTCTTC.